What follows is one T cell receptor beta chain and its context. This sample stems from a study of shared clonotypes between healthy human individuals. Libraries were prepared by immunoSEQ multiplex PCR; TCRdb keeps only in-frame clonotypes and omits some of them. This sample has roughly 700,000 clones, with about nine tenths found just once. The V and J ends lost 8 bases and 6 bases, in that order; junction bases with no gene match: 6. This CDR3 region has 13 residues. In germline, CDR1 is SGHVS, CDR2 FNYEAQ. The sample taken for sequencing was memory CD8+ T cells from PBMCs. Regarding subset: CD45RO+ cells pooled with CCR7-negative TemRA cells. The origin of this receptor is a young man in good health. Some clones in this sample may be carry-over from other donors' samples. This sequence joins TRBV7-6 and TRBJ2-1; 8 bases are a match to TRBD2. In DNA form, the CDR3 reads TGTGCCAGCGCAATAGCGGGATTCAATGAGCAGTTCTTC. Translating it yields CASAIAGFNEQFF.